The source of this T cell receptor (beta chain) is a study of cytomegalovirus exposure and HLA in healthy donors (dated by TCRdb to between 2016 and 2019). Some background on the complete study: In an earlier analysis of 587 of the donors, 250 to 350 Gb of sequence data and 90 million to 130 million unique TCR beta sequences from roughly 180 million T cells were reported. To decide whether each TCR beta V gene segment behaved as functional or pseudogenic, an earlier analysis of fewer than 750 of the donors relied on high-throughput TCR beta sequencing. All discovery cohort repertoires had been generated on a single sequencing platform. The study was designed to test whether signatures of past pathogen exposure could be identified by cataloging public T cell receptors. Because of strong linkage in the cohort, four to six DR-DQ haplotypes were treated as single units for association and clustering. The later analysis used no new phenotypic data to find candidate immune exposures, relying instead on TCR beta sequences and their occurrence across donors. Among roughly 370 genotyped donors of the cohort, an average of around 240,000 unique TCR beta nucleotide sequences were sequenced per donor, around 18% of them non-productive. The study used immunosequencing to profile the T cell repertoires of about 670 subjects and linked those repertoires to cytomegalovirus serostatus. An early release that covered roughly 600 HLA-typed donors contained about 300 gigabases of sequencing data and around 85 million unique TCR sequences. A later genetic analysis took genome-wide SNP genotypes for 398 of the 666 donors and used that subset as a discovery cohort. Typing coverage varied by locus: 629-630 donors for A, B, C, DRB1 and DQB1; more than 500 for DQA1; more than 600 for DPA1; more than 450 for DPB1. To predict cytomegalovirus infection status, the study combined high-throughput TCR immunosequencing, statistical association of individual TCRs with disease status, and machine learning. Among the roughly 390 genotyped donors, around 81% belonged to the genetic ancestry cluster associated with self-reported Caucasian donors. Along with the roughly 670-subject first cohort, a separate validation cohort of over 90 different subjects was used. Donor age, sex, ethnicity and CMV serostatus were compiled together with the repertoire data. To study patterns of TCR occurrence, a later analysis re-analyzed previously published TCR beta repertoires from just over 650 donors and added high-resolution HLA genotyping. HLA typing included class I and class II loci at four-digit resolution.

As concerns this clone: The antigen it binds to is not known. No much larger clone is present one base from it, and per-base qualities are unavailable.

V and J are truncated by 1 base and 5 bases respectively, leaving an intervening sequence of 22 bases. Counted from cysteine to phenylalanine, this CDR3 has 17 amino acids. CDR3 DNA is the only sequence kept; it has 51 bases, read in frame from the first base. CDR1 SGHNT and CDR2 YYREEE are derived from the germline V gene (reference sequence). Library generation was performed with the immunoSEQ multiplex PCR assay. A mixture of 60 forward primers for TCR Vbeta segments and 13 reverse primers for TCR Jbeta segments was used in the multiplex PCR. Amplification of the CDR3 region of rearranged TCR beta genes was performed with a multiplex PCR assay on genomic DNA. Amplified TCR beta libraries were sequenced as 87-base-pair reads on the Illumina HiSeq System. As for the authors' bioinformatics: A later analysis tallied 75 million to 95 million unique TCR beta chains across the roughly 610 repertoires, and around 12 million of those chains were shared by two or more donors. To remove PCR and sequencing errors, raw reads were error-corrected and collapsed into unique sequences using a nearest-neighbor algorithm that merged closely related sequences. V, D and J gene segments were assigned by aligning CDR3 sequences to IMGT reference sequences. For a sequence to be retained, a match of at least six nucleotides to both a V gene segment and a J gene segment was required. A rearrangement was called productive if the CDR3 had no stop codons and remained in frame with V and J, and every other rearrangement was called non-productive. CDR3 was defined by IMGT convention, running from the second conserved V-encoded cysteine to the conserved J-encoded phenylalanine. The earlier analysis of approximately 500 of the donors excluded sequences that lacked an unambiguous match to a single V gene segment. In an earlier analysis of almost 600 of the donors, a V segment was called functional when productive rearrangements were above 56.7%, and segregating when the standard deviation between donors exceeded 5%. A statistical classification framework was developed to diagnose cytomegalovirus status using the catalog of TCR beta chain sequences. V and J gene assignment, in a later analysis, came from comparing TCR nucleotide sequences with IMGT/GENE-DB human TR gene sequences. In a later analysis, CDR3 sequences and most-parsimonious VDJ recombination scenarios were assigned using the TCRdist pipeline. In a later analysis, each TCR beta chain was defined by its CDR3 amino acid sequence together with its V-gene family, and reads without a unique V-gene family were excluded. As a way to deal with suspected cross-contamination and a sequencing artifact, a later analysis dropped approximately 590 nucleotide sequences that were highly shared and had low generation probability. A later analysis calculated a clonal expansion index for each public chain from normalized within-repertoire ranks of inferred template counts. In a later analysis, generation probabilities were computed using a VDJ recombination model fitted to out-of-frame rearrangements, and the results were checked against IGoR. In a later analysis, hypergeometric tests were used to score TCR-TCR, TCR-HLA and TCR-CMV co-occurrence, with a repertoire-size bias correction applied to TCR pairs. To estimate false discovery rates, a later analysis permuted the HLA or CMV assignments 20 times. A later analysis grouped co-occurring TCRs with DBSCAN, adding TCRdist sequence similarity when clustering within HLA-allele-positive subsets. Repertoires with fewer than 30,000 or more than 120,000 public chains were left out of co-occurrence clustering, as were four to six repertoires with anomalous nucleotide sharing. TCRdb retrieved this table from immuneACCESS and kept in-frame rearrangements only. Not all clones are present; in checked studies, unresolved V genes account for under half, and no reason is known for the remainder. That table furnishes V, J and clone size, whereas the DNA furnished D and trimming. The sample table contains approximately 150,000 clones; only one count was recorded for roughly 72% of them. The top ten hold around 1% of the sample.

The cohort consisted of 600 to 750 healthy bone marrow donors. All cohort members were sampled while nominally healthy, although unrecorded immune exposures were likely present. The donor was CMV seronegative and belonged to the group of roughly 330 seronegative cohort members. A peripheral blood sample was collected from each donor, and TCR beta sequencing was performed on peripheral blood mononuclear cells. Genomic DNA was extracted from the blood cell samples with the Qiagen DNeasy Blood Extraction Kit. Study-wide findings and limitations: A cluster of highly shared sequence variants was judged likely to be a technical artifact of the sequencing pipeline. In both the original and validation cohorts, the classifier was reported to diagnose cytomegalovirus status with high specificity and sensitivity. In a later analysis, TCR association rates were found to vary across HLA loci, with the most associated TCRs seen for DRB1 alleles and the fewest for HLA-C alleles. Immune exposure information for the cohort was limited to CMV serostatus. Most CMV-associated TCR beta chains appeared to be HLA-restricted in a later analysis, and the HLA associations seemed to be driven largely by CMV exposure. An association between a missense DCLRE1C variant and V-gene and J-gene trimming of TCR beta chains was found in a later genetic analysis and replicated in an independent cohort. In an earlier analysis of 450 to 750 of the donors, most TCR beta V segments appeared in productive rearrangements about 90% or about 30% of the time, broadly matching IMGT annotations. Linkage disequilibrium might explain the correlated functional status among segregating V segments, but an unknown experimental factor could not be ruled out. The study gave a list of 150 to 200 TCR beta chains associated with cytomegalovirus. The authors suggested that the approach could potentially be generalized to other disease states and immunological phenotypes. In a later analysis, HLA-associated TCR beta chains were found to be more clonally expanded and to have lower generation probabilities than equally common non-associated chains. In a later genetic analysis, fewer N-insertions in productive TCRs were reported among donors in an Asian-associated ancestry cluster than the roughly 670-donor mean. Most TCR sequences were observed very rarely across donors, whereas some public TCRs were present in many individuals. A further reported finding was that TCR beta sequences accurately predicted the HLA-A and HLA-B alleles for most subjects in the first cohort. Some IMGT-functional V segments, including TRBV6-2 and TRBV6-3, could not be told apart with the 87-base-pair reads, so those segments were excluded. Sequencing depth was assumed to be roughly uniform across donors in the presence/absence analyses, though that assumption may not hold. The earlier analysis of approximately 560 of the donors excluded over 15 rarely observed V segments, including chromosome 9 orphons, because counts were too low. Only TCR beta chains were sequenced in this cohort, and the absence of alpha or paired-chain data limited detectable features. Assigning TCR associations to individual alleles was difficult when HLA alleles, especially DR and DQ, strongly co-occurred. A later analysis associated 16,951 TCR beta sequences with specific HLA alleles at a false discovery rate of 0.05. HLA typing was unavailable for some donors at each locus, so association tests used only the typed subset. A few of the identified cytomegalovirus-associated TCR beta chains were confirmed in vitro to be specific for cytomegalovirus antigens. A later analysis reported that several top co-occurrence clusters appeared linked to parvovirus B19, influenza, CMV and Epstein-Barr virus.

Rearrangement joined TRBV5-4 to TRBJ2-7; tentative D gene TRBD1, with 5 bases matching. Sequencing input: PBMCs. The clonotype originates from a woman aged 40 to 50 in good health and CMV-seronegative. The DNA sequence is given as TGTGCCAGCAGCTTGCTAGACTTAGGGGTAAAGGTCGACGAGCAGTACTTC. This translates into CASSLLDLGVKVDEQYF.